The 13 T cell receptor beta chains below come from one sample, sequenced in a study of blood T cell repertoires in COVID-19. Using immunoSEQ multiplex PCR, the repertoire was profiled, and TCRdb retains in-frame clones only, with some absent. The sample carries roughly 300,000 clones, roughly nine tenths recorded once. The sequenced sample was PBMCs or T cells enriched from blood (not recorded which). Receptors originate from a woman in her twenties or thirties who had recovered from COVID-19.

The CDR3 here is CASSPPGLAGGIETQYF. CDR3 DNA sequence: TGTGCCAGCAGCCCACCGGGACTAGCGGGGGGGATCGAGACCCAGTACTTC. The chain carries TRBV7-9 and TRBJ2-5, with 16 positions matching TRBD2. J gave up 5 bases and V 5 bases, and 8 bases lay outside the gene matches. This CDR3 comprises 17 residues. CDR1 is SEHNR, CDR2 FQNEAQ, per germline (reference sequence).

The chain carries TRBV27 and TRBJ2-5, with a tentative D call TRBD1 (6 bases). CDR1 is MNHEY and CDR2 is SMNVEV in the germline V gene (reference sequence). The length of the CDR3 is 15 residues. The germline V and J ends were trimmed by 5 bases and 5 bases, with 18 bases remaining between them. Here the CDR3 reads CASSAYRVPGETQYF. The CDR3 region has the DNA TGTGCCAGCAGTGCATACAGGGTCCCCGGGGAGACCCAGTACTTC.

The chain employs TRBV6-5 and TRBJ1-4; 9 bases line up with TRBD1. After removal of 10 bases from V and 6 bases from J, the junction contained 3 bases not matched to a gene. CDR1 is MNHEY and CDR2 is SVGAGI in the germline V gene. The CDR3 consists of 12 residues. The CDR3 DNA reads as TGTGCCACCCGACAGGGGGATGAAAAACTGTTTTTT. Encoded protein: CATRQGDEKLFF.

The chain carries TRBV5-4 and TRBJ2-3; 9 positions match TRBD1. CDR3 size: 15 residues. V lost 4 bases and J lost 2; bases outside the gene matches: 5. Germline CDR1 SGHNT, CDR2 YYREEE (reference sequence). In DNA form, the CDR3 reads TGTGCCAGCAGCACGACAGGGGGAAACACAGATACGCAGTATTTT. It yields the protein CASSTTGGNTDTQYF.

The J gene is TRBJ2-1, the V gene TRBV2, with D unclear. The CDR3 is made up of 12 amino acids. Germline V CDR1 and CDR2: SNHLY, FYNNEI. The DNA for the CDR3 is TGTGGTAACCAGCATCCTAACGGGGAGCAGTTCTTC. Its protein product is CGNQHPNGEQFF.

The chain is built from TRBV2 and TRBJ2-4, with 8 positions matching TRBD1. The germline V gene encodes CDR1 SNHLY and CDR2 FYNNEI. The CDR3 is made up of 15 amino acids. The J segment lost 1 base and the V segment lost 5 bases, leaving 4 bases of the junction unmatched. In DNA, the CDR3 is TGTGCCAGCAGTCTGGACAGGGTGGCCAAAAACATTCAGTACTTC. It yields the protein CASSLDRVAKNIQYF.

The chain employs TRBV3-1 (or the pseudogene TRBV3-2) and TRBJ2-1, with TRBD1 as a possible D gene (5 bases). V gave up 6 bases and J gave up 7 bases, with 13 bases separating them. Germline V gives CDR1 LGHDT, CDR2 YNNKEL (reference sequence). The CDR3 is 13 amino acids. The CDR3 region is CASRYTGGNEQFF. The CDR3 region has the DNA TGTGCCAGCAGGTACACAGGTGGTAATGAGCAGTTCTTC.

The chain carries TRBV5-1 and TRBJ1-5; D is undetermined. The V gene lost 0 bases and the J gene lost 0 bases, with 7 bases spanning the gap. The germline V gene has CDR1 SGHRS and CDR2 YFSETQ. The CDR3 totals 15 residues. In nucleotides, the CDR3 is TGCGCCAGCAGCTTGGATTATTATAGCAATCAGCCCCAGCATTTT. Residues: CASSLDYYSNQPQHF.

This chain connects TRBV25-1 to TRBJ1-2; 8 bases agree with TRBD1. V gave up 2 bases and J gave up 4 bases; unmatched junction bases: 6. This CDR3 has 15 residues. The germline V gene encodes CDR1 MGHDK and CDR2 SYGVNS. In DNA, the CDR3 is TGTGCCAGCAGTGAAAGGACAGGGAAGACCTATGGCTACACCTTC. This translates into CASSERTGKTYGYTF.

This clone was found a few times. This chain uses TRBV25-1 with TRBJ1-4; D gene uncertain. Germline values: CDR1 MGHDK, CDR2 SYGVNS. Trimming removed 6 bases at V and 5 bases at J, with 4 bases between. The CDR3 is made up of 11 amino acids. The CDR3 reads CASSENEKLFF. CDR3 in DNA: TGTGCCAGCAGCGAGAATGAAAAACTGTTTTTT.

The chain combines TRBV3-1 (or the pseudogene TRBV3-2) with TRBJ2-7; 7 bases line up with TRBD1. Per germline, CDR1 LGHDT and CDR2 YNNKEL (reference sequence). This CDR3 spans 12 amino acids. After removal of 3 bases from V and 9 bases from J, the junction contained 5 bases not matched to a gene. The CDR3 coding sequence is TGTGCCAGCAGCCACCAGGGGGTCTGGCAGTACTTC. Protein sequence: CASSHQGVWQYF.

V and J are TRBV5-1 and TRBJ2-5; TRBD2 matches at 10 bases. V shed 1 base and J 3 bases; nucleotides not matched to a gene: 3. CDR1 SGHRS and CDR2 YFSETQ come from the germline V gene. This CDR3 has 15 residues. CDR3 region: CASSLRGTSEETQYF. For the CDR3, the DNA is TGCGCCAGCAGCTTGCGAGGGACTAGCGAAGAGACCCAGTACTTC.

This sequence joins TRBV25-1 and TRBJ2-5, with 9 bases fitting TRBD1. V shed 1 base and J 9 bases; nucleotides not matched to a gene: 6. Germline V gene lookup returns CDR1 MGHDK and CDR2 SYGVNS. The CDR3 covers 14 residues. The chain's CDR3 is CASSESGTGLAQYF. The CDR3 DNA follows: TGTGCCAGCAGTGAATCGGGGACAGGGTTGGCCCAGTACTTC.